Below, 8 T cell receptor beta chains from the same sample are listed, as sequenced in a study of shared clonotypes between healthy human individuals. As defined, naive CD8 cells were CD45RO-negative and positively selected for CCR7, with terminally differentiated effector memory CD45RA+ cells excluded. TCRdb keeps only in-frame clones here, not all; method: immunoSEQ multiplex PCR. This table holds about 2.2 million clones, roughly 91% found once. The sequencing sample was made of naive CD8+ T cells from PBMCs. The receptors come from a man in his late teens or twenties in good health. Some clones in this sample may be carry-over from other donors' samples.

This clone has just one count. This chain uses TRBV28 with TRBJ1-1, with 9 bases fitting TRBD1. The junction had 8 bases not matched to a gene; V was cut back by 4 bases and J by 2 bases. CDR3 length: 16 amino acids. Germline assignment: CDR1 MDHEN and CDR2 SYDVKM. The CDR3 protein is CASSSRTGVVNTEAFF. The CDR3 coding sequence is TGTGCCAGCAGTTCCCGGACAGGGGTTGTAAACACTGAAGCTTTCTTT. The variable domain in full, completed from reference TRBV28 and TRBJ1-1, reads DVKVTQSSRYLVKRTGEKVFLECVQDMDHENMFWYRQDPGLGLRLIYFSYDVKMKEKGDIPEGYSVSREKKERFSLILESASTNQTSMYLCASSSRTGVVNTEAFFGQGTRLTVV.

This chain uses TRBV13 with TRBJ2-7; 10 bases line up with TRBD1. CDR1 and CDR2 from the germline V gene are PRHDT and FYEKMQ (reference sequence). The ends lost 5 bases at V and 1 base at J; junction bases unmatched: 5. This CDR3 region has 15 residues. The CDR3 nucleotides are TGTGCCAGCAGCCCCAGACAGGGGGCATCCTACGAGCAGTACTTC. It encodes CASSPRQGASYEQYF.

The CDR3 DNA reads as TGTGCCAGCAGCCAGTCGACTAGCGGGAGATACAATGAGCAGTTCTTC. Its translation is CASSQSTSGRYNEQFF. This rearrangement joins TRBV14 to TRBJ2-1; 12 positions match TRBD2. After removal of 3 bases from V and 4 bases from J, the junction contained 4 bases not matched to a gene. The CDR3 length is 16 residues. Germline assignment: CDR1 SGHDN and CDR2 FVKESK.

In DNA form, the CDR3 reads TGTGCCTGGAGGACTAAACAGGGAACGGCGCAGTACTTC. Encoded protein: CAWRTKQGTAQYF. V usage is TRBV30 and J usage is TRBJ2-7; the D gene is possibly TRBD1 (6 bases). V dropped 3 bases and J dropped 9 bases, with 18 bases sitting between them. Germline V gene sequence: CDR1 GTSNPN, CDR2 SVGIG (reference sequence). The CDR3 totals 13 residues.

The chain combines TRBV27 with TRBJ2-7; TRBD2 matches 9 bases. The CDR3 is made up of 15 amino acids. Germline V gives CDR1 MNHEY, CDR2 SMNVEV (reference sequence). J was trimmed by 0 bases and V by 5 bases; bases with no gene match: 5. CDR3 nucleotides: TGTGCCAGCAGTATAATTAGCGGGAGCTCCTACGAGCAGTACTTC. Residues: CASSIISGSSYEQYF.

The chain joins TRBV5-1 to TRBJ2-3, with TRBD2 identical over 8 bases. V shed 3 bases and J 6 bases; nucleotides not matched to a gene: 12. Germline CDR1 SGHRS, CDR2 YFSETQ. The CDR3 covers 16 residues. CDR3 residues: CASSSLVRPSGDTQYF. CDR3 nucleotides: TGCGCCAGCAGCTCCCTCGTAAGGCCTAGCGGGGATACGCAGTATTTT.

The V gene is TRBV6-5, the J gene TRBJ2-5, with a tentative D call TRBD1 (7 bases). The CDR3 covers 13 residues. V was trimmed by 6 bases and J by 3 bases, leaving 11 bases between them. The germline gives CDR1 MNHEY, CDR2 SVGAGI. The CDR3 DNA reads as TGTGCCAGCAGATCCAGGGGGGAAGAGACCCAGTACTTC. It is translated as CASRSRGEETQYF.

The chain carries TRBV28 and TRBJ1-5; D perhaps matches TRBD1 (6 bases). Looked up from germline, CDR1 is MDHEN and CDR2 is SYDVKM. Between the trimmed V and J ends, which lost 3 bases and 1 base, there was a span of 13 bases. The CDR3 is made up of 16 amino acids. The CDR3: CASSFWKGGSNQPQHF. CDR3 sequence (DNA): TGTGCCAGCAGTTTCTGGAAGGGGGGGAGCAATCAGCCCCAGCATTTT. Drawing the rest from reference TRBV28 and TRBJ1-5, the complete variable domain is DVKVTQSSRYLVKRTGEKVFLECVQDMDHENMFWYRQDPGLGLRLIYFSYDVKMKEKGDIPEGYSVSREKKERFSLILESASTNQTSMYLCASSFWKGGSNQPQHFGDGTRLSIL.